In this sample, the clone carrying this TCR beta chain turned up once. From germline, CDR1 is SGHVS and CDR2 FNYEAQ. V was trimmed by 1 base and J by 6 bases, leaving 12 bases between them. The CDR3 extends over 14 amino acids. The data originate from a study of cytomegalovirus exposure and HLA in healthy donors. PCR was performed using 60 Vbeta and 13 Jbeta primers. Generated by immunoSEQ multiplex PCR, the TCRdb table keeps only in-frame clones and is missing some. The sample has approximately 100,000 clones, approximately 74% seen once; the top ten hold 1.5% to 2%. Sequencing was done on a sample of PBMCs. This chain joins TRBV7-6 and TRBJ2-5; perhaps TRBD1 as D (6 bases). This sequence was found in a woman between 40 and 55 years old in good health and CMV-seronegative. CDR3 nucleotide sequence: TGTGCCAGCAGCTTAGTAGGGGGAGAGCAGACCCAGTACTTC. This sequence encodes CASSLVGGEQTQYF.